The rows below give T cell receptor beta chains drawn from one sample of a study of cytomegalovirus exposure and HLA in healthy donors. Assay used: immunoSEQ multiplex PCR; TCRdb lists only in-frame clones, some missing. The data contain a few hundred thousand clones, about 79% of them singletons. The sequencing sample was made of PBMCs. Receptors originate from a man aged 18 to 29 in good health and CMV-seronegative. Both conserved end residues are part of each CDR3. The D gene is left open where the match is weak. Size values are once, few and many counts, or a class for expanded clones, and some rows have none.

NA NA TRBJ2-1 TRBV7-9 CASSALRNNEQFF TGTGCCAGCAGCGCCCTGCGGAACAATGAGCAGTTCTTC
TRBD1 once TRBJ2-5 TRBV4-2 CASSQEGGGGTGEETQYF TGTGCCAGCAGCCAAGAAGGGGGGGGCGGGACAGGGGAAGAGACCCAGTACTTC
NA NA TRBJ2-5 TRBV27 CASSLSGIIRGTQETQYF TGTGCCAGCAGTTTATCGGGGATTATACGCGGGACGCAAGAGACCCAGTACTTC
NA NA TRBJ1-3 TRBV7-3 CASSFTLRHGNTIYF TGTGCCAGCAGTTTTACGTTGAGGCATGGAAACACCATATATTTT
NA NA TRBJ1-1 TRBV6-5 CASRSPIRGYTEAFF TGTGCCAGCAGGTCCCCTATCAGGGGTTACACTGAAGCTTTCTTT
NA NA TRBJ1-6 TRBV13 CASSPGILGSPLHF TGTGCCAGCAGCCCCGGGATCCTGGGTTCACCCCTCCACTTT
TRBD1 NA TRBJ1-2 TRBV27 CASSLWGQGGYTF TGTGCCAGCAGTTTATGGGGACAGGGCGGCTACACCTTC
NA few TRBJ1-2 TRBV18 CASSRGDGGYTF TGTGCCAGCTCACGGGGAGACGGTGGCTACACCTTC
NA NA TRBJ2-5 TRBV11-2 CASSPLEETQYF TGTGCCAGCAGCCCCCTTGAGGAGACCCAGTACTTC
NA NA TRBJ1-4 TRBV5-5 CASSLGQELRNEKLFF TGTGCCAGCAGCTTGGGGCAAGAACTAAGAAATGAAAAACTGTTTTTT
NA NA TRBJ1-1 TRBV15 CATSRALAGLEAFF TGTGCCACCAGCAGAGCCTTGGCAGGGCTCGAAGCTTTCTTT
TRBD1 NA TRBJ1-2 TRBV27 CASSLSRGSRDRDEKGYGYTF TGTGCCAGCAGTTTATCGAGGGGTTCCCGGGACAGGGACGAAAAAGGCTATGGCTACACCTTC
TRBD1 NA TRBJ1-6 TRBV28 CASSWGQVNSPLHF TGTGCCAGCAGCTGGGGACAGGTAAATTCACCCCTCCACTTT
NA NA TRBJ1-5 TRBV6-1 CASSVSPVNPNQPQHF TGTGCCAGCAGTGTTTCCCCGGTTAACCCCAATCAGCCCCAGCATTTT
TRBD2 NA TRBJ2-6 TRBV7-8 CASSPGLAGTSGANVLTF TGTGCCAGCAGCCCTGGACTAGCGGGAACCTCTGGGGCCAACGTCCTGACTTTC